This T cell receptor beta chain is from a study of response to subunit inactivated influenza vaccine. Study outcomes and limitations: New T cells are recruited in small numbers by each seasonal influenza vaccination, according to the authors' suggestion.

The length of the CDR3 is 15 residues. After removal of 6 bases from V and 0 bases from J, the junction contained 3 bases not matched to a gene. Per the germline V gene, CDR1 is DFQATT and CDR2 is SNEGSKA (reference sequence). This clonotype was counted a few times. What it binds is not known. TCRdb reanalysed the RT-PCR reads using MiXCR and keeps one entry per CDR3 protein. The repertoire includes almost 250,000 distinct CDR3 sequences, more than 9% of them detected once, and about 7.8% sits in the top ten. The source of this sequence is a man aged 45-65 years who received an inactivated influenza vaccine. This specimen was non-naive T cells sorted from PBMCs, taken approximately 15 days before vaccination. This chain connects TRBV20-1 to TRBJ1-5, with 12 bases lining up with TRBD1. The CDR3 DNA is TGCAGTGCGGGACAGGGGGCCGATAGCAATCAGCCCCAGCATTTT. As protein: CSAGQGADSNQPQHF.